This TCR beta chain was found in a study of radiation and T cells in renal cell carcinoma. Overall study findings and caveats: Without pretreatment biopsies, baseline tumor clonotype presence was undetermined.

Note on this clone: Antigen specificity is unknown.

Germline V CDR1 and CDR2: MNHEY, SMNVEV (reference sequence). The CDR3 runs to 13 residues. The V and J ends lost 8 bases and 7 bases, in that order; junction bases with no gene match: 7. The method was immunoSEQ multiplex PCR; TCRdb's version includes in-frame clones alone and lacks a portion of them. Seen here are some 97,000 clones, approximately 82% observed once, and the top ten hold more than 7%. Time point given: blood 4 weeks post-SBRT, at nephrectomy. Treatment reported: 15 Gy SBRT to primary tumor, nephrectomy 4 weeks later. Serial blood draws occurred at baseline and 2 and 4 weeks post-SBRT.

The source material was blood, sampled from a patient whose treatment included radiotherapy and nephrectomy. The clonotype originates from a man in his sixties with renal cell carcinoma. The chain carries TRBV27 and TRBJ1-1; TRBD1 matches 10 bases. CDR3 nucleotides: TGTGCCAGCGGGGGGACAGGGGAATTTGAAGCTTTCTTT. Its protein is CASGGTGEFEAFF.